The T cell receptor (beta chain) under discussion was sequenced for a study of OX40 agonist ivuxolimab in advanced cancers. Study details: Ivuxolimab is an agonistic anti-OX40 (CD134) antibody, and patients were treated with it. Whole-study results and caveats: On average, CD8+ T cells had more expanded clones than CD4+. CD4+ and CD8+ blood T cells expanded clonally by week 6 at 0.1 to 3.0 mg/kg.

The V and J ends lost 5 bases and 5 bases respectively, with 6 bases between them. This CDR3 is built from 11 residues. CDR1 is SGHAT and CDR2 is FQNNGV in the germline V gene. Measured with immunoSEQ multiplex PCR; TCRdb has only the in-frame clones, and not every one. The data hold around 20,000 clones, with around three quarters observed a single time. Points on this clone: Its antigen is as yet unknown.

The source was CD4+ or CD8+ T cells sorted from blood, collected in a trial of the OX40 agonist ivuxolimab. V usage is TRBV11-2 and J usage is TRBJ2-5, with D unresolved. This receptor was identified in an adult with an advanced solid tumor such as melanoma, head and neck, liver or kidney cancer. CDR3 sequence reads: CASSLTETQYF. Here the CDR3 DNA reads TGTGCCAGCAGCCTGACGGAGACCCAGTACTTC. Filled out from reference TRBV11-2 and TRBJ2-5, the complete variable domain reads EAGVAQSPRYKIIEKRQSVAFWCNPISGHATLYWYQQILGQGPKLLIQFQNNGVVDDSQLPKDRFSAERLKGVDSTLKIQPAKLEDSAVYLCASSLTETQYFGPGTRLLVL.